This TCR beta chain was recorded in a study of OX40 agonist ivuxolimab in advanced cancers. Study conclusions and caveats: CD8+ T cells were the subset that, on average, had more expanded clones than CD4+.

Produced via immunoSEQ multiplex PCR; TCRdb's table is partial and in-frame only. The sample includes approximately 35,000 clones, under 85% of them seen just once. A word on this clone: Its matching antigen is unknown.

Per the germline V gene, CDR1 is SEHNR and CDR2 is FQNEAQ (reference sequence). The CDR3 has 16 residues. Trimming stripped 5 bases from V and 5 bases from J, with 22 bases between. V and J are TRBV7-9 and TRBJ2-7; unclear D gene. Here the sequenced sample was CD4+ or CD8+ T cells sorted from blood, taken in a trial of the OX40 agonist ivuxolimab. This TCR was recovered from an adult with an advanced solid tumor such as melanoma, head and neck, liver or kidney cancer. CDR3 sequence: CASSPARTSALDEQYF. CDR3 nucleotide sequence: TGTGCCAGCAGCCCAGCCCGGACGTCCGCGTTGGACGAGCAGTACTTC.